One T cell receptor beta chain is described in this entry. These data are taken from a study of blood T cell repertoires in COVID-19. Some clones are missing from TCRdb's copy, which holds only in-frame ones; the method was immunoSEQ multiplex PCR. The table records 200,000 to 250,000 clones, approximately 83% of them present only once. The CDR3 is made up of 15 amino acids. CDR1 is SGHRS, CDR2 YFSETQ, per germline. V was trimmed by 0 bases and J by 2 bases, leaving 11 bases between them. The sequencing sample was made of PBMCs or T cells enriched from blood (not recorded which). This sequence joins TRBV5-1 and TRBJ2-5; no reliable D call. The TCR sequence derives from a woman in her thirties or forties with acute COVID-19. CDR3 loop: CASSLDPASQETQYF. CDR3 sequence (DNA): TGCGCCAGCAGCTTGGATCCCGCCAGTCAAGAGACCCAGTACTTC.